This T cell receptor (beta chain) was identified during a study of blood T cells in healthy people across ages. This clonotype was found a few times. This CDR3 comprises 15 residues. With 4 bases removed from V and 2 bases from J, the gap between germline ends came to 13 bases. Germline values: CDR1 MNHEY, CDR2 SMNVEV (reference sequence). The second PCR ran roughly 7 to 11 cycles with a sample-barcoded 5' primer and J-beta primers. TCRdb ran MiXCR on the 5' RACE reads and lists one entry per CDR3 protein. This table holds around 1,800,000 distinct CDR3 sequences, about two fifths found once. Collection of 8.5 to 10 milliliters of peripheral blood was performed for each donor. Each sample gave at least 6 million isolated PBMCs.

The sample was blood. The TCR originated in a human donor in good health. This chain uses TRBV27 with TRBJ2-3; TRBD2 might be the D (5 bases). CDR3 sequence: CASSSHLLVTDTQYF. The CDR3 nucleotides are TGTGCCAGCAGTTCCCACCTACTAGTCACAGATACGCAGTATTTT.